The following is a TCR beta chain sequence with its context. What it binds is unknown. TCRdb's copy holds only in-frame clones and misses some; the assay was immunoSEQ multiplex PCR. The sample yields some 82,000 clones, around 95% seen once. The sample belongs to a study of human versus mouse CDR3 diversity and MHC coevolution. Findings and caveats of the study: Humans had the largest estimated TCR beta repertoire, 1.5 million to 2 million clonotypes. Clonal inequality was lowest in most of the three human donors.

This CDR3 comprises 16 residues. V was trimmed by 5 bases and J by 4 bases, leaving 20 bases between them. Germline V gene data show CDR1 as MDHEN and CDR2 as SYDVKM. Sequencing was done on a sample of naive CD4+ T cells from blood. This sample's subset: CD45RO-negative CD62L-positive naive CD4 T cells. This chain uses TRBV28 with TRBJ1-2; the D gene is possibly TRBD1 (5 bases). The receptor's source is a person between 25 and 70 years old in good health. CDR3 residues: CASSTGGGGGIYGYTF. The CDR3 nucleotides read TGTGCCAGCAGTACCGGGGGGGGTGGAGGTATCTATGGCTACACCTTC.